Described below is a single T cell receptor beta chain sequence and its context. Its antigen remains unidentified. The data stem from a study of PD-1 blockade in classical Hodgkin lymphoma. Method: immunoSEQ multiplex PCR; TCRdb's copy keeps in-frame clones and lacks some. The sample shows some 100,000 clones, just under 95% of them seen only once. Each patient relapsed following autologous stem cell transplantation, and prior brentuximab vedotin exposure differed. This CDR3 region has 18 residues. The germline V gene encodes CDR1 LNHDA and CDR2 SQIVND (reference sequence). Trimming pared 7 bases from V and 3 bases from J, leaving 27 bases between. The study's findings and limits: There remain no defined causes for the repertoire differences, which possibly reflect disease activity or prior therapy. Significant TCR diversity gains by C4D1 occurred in CD4+ but not CD8+ cells.

This clonotype was sampled from a human donor with classical Hodgkin lymphoma. The sample consisted of peripheral blood mononuclear cells (PBMCs), taken at baseline. The chain is built from TRBV19 and TRBJ1-2; maybe TRBD1 (5 bases). The CDR3 loop is CASIPHSGTAGRDYGYTF. CDR3 bases: TGTGCCAGTATCCCGCATTCGGGGACCGCTGGAAGAGACTATGGCTACACCTTC. The full variable domain, in which reference TRBV19 and TRBJ1-2 provide the parts outside the CDR3, is DGGITQSPKYLFRKEGQNVTLSCEQNLNHDAMYWYRQDPGQGLRLIYYSQIVNDFQKGDIAEGYSVSREKKESFPLTVTSAQKNPTAFYLCASIPHSGTAGRDYGYTFGSGTRLTVV.